The entry below describes one T cell receptor beta chain. Germline V gives CDR1 GTSNPN, CDR2 SVGIG (reference sequence). V was cut by 6 bases and J by 4 bases, with 21 bases left in between. CDR3 size: 15 residues. The data derive from a study of blood T cell repertoires in COVID-19. Profiling relied on immunoSEQ multiplex PCR, and the TCRdb table lists in-frame clones only, not all of them. The sample contains 380,000 or so clones, over 75% of which appear only once. The sequenced material came from PBMCs or T cells enriched from blood (not recorded which). This receptor was obtained from a man aged 25-40 years who had recovered from COVID-19. The chain combines TRBV30 with TRBJ1-2; D possibly corresponds to TRBD1 (6 bases). CDR3 DNA sequence: TGTGCCTGTTCCCACACCCGACAGGCTGCCTATGGCTACACCTTC. Translated: CACSHTRQAAYGYTF.